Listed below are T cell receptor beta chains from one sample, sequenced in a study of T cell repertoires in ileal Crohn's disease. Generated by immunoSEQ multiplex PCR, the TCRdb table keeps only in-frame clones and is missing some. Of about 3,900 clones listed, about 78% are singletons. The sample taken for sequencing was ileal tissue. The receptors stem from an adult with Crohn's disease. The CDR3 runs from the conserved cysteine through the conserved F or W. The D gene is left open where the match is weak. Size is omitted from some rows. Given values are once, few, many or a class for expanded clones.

CDR3nt: TGCGCCAGCAGTGAAGGGGGATCCACAGATACGCAGTATTTT; CDR3aa: CASSEGGSTDTQYF; j_gene: TRBJ2-3; v_gene: TRBV10-2; d_gene: NA; len: 14; abundance: NA
CDR3nt: TGTGCCATCAAGAGGACTAGCGGGGGGGCCAATGAGCAGTTCTTC; CDR3aa: CAIKRTSGGANEQFF; j_gene: TRBJ2-1; v_gene: TRBV2; d_gene: TRBD2; len: 15; abundance: NA
CDR3nt: TGTGCCAGCAGCCAACTAAGAGAAAAACTGTTTTTT; CDR3aa: CASSQLREKLFF; j_gene: TRBJ1-4; v_gene: TRBV14; d_gene: NA; len: 12; abundance: NA
CDR3nt: TGTGCCAGCAGCTCCTATACAGGGGAGGATGGCTACACCTTC; CDR3aa: CASSSYTGEDGYTF; j_gene: TRBJ1-2; v_gene: TRBV7-2; d_gene: TRBD1; len: 14; abundance: NA
CDR3nt: TGTGCCAGCAGCTTAATGAGGTCTGGAGCGAACACTGAAGCTTTCTTT; CDR3aa: CASSLMRSGANTEAFF; j_gene: TRBJ1-1; v_gene: TRBV7-3; d_gene: NA; len: 16; abundance: NA
CDR3nt: TGTGCCAGCAGTGAATGGGGAACGGGATCTGGAAACACCATATATTTT; CDR3aa: CASSEWGTGSGNTIYF; j_gene: TRBJ1-3; v_gene: TRBV25-1; d_gene: NA; len: 16; abundance: NA
CDR3nt: TGTGCCAGCAGCCACGGTACAGGGGGTAATGGCTACACCTTC; CDR3aa: CASSHGTGGNGYTF; j_gene: TRBJ1-2; v_gene: TRBV16; d_gene: TRBD1; len: 14; abundance: few
CDR3nt: TGTGCCAGCAGCTTGGGTTCTTCTGGGGCCAACGTCCTGACTTTC; CDR3aa: CASSLGSSGANVLTF; j_gene: TRBJ2-6; v_gene: TRBV5-6; d_gene: NA; len: 15; abundance: NA
CDR3nt: TGTGCCAGCAGCTCCCGGACAGGATCAGGGACCGGGGAGCTGTTTTTT; CDR3aa: CASSSRTGSGTGELFF; j_gene: TRBJ2-2; v_gene: TRBV7-9; d_gene: TRBD1; len: 16; abundance: NA
CDR3nt: TGCGCCAGCAGCTTGACAGGGGCCCAGGGTAGATCCGGGGAGCTGTTTTTT; CDR3aa: CASSLTGAQGRSGELFF; j_gene: TRBJ2-2; v_gene: TRBV5-1; d_gene: TRBD1; len: 17; abundance: NA
CDR3nt: TGCGCCAGCAGCTTGGCAGGTACAGGGACCCAAGGCTACACCTTC; CDR3aa: CASSLAGTGTQGYTF; j_gene: TRBJ1-2; v_gene: TRBV5-1; d_gene: NA; len: 15; abundance: NA
CDR3nt: TGCGCCAGCAGCCACGGCAAAGAGGGACAGGGAGGTTTC; CDR3aa: CASSHGKEGQGGF; j_gene: TRBJ2-7; v_gene: TRBV4-3; d_gene: TRBD1; len: 13; abundance: NA
CDR3nt: TGTGCCAGATCTGGACAGGGGGGGAATGGCTACACCTTC; CDR3aa: CARSGQGGNGYTF; j_gene: TRBJ1-2; v_gene: TRBV2; d_gene: TRBD1; len: 13; abundance: NA
CDR3nt: TGTGCCAGCAGTACACAGGGGACCGCGAACACTGAAGCTTTCTTT; CDR3aa: CASSTQGTANTEAFF; j_gene: TRBJ1-1; v_gene: TRBV2; d_gene: TRBD1; len: 15; abundance: NA
CDR3nt: TGTGCCAGCAGTTACGTGGCAGGTTATGGCTACACCTTC; CDR3aa: CASSYVAGYGYTF; j_gene: TRBJ1-2; v_gene: TRBV6-5; d_gene: NA; len: 13; abundance: once
CDR3nt: TGTGCCAGCAGCTCCAGGGTTGAGTCTGGGGCCAACGTCCTGACTTTC; CDR3aa: CASSSRVESGANVLTF; j_gene: TRBJ2-6; v_gene: TRBV7-6; d_gene: NA; len: 16; abundance: NA
CDR3nt: TGTGCCAGCGACAGGTCTAGCGGGTTACACAATGAGCAGTTCTTC; CDR3aa: CASDRSSGLHNEQFF; j_gene: TRBJ2-1; v_gene: TRBV2; d_gene: TRBD2; len: 15; abundance: few
CDR3nt: TGCGCCAGCAGCCAAGAGAGGACACAGGCCAACTATAATTCACCCCTCCACTTT; CDR3aa: CASSQERTQANYNSPLHF; j_gene: TRBJ1-6; v_gene: TRBV4-1; d_gene: NA; len: 18; abundance: NA
CDR3nt: TGTGCCAGCAACCACGGACAGTATAGCACAGATACGCAGTATTTT; CDR3aa: CASNHGQYSTDTQYF; j_gene: TRBJ2-3; v_gene: TRBV9; d_gene: NA; len: 15; abundance: NA
CDR3nt: TGTGCCAGCAGCCCCGGGGGGAGCTCCTACAATGAGCAGTTCTTC; CDR3aa: CASSPGGSSYNEQFF; j_gene: TRBJ2-1; v_gene: TRBV9; d_gene: TRBD2; len: 15; abundance: NA
CDR3nt: TGTGCCAGCAGGCAGGGTAACACCATATATTTT; CDR3aa: CASRQGNTIYF; j_gene: TRBJ1-3; v_gene: TRBV7-3; d_gene: NA; len: 11; abundance: few
CDR3nt: TGTGCCTGGAGTGCCACCGTGAGCTCCTACGAGCAGTACTTC; CDR3aa: CAWSATVSSYEQYF; j_gene: TRBJ2-7; v_gene: TRBV30; d_gene: NA; len: 14; abundance: once
CDR3nt: TGTGCCAGCAGTGAACGGAGTCTAACGGGGACTGAAGCTTTCTTT; CDR3aa: CASSERSLTGTEAFF; j_gene: TRBJ1-1; v_gene: TRBV6-1; d_gene: NA; len: 15; abundance: once
CDR3nt: TGTGCCAGCAGCCAATTTGAGAGGGTGCACGAGCAGTACTTC; CDR3aa: CASSQFERVHEQYF; j_gene: TRBJ2-7; v_gene: TRBV14; d_gene: NA; len: 14; abundance: NA
CDR3nt: TGTGCCAGCAGCAATAACGTCCGGGATACGCAGTATTTT; CDR3aa: CASSNNVRDTQYF; j_gene: TRBJ2-3; v_gene: TRBV7-3; d_gene: NA; len: 13; abundance: NA
CDR3nt: TGTGCCAGCAGTCCTCCGGGACTAGGGCAAGAGACCCAGTACTTC; CDR3aa: CASSPPGLGQETQYF; j_gene: TRBJ2-5; v_gene: TRBV11-2; d_gene: TRBD2; len: 15; abundance: NA
CDR3nt: TGTGCCAGCAGTAGGGGACAGGGCACAGATACGCAGTATTTT; CDR3aa: CASSRGQGTDTQYF; j_gene: TRBJ2-3; v_gene: TRBV2; d_gene: TRBD1; len: 14; abundance: NA
CDR3nt: TGTGCCTGGAGTAGTGCGGGACAGTCGGACTATGGCTACACCTTC; CDR3aa: CAWSSAGQSDYGYTF; j_gene: TRBJ1-2; v_gene: TRBV30; d_gene: TRBD1; len: 15; abundance: NA
CDR3nt: TGCGCCAGCGCGGCTGTAGCCGATAACTATGGCTACACCTTC; CDR3aa: CASAAVADNYGYTF; j_gene: TRBJ1-2; v_gene: TRBV5-1; d_gene: NA; len: 14; abundance: NA
CDR3nt: TGTGCCAGCAGCACCGGGTCATTGAACACTGAAGCTTTCTTT; CDR3aa: CASSTGSLNTEAFF; j_gene: TRBJ1-1; v_gene: TRBV28; d_gene: NA; len: 14; abundance: once
CDR3nt: TGTGCCAGCACACGGACAGGGGCCTTCTATGGCTACACCTTC; CDR3aa: CASTRTGAFYGYTF; j_gene: TRBJ1-2; v_gene: TRBV5-8; d_gene: TRBD1; len: 14; abundance: NA